Each of the 6 T cell receptor beta chains below was sequenced from the same sample in a study of T cell responses to AZD1222 COVID-19 vaccine. Generated by immunoSEQ multiplex PCR, the TCRdb table keeps only in-frame clones and is missing some. Of 77,000 or so clones in the sample, around 87% were seen once. Sequenced here: peripheral blood, sampled 28 days after the second AZD1222 dose. The receptors here all came from an adult who received the AZD1222 COVID-19 vaccine.

This chain connects TRBV19 to TRBJ2-5; no firm D call. V was clipped by 5 bases and J by 2 bases, with 12 bases between them. The CDR3 is 14 residues long. Germline V gene data show CDR1 as LNHDA and CDR2 as SQIVND (reference sequence). In DNA form, the CDR3 reads TGTGCCAGTAGTGTAAGCCAGGCTCAAGAGACCCAGTACTTC. The encoded protein is CASSVSQAQETQYF.

The chain carries TRBV30 and TRBJ2-1, with 7 bases aligning to TRBD2. The CDR3 length is 13 residues. In germline, CDR1 is GTSNPN, CDR2 SVGIG (reference sequence). V shed 4 bases and J 3 bases; nucleotides not matched to a gene: 3. In DNA form, the CDR3 reads TGTGCCTGGAAGGGCGGGGGCTACAATGAGCAGTTCTTC. As protein: CAWKGGGYNEQFF.

Concerning this clone: The same CDR3 can be traced to other DNA sequences in this sample. The chain couples TRBV30 to TRBJ1-1; D unclear. The CDR3 consists of 12 residues. The V gene lost 2 bases and the J gene lost 0 bases, with 4 bases spanning the gap. CDR1 GTSNPN and CDR2 SVGIG come from the germline V gene (reference sequence). The CDR3 is CAWSLMNTEAFF. In nucleotides, the CDR3 is TGTGCCTGGAGTCTGATGAACACTGAAGCTTTCTTT.

The gene calls are TRBV19 and TRBJ1-6; maybe TRBD1 (5 bases). The CDR3 covers 14 residues. Germline values: CDR1 LNHDA, CDR2 SQIVND (reference sequence). The V gene lost 7 bases and the J gene lost 8 bases, with 15 bases spanning the gap. As DNA, the CDR3 is TGTGCCAGTACCTTTGGGGGTCGGGATTCACCCCTCCACTTT. Its translation is CASTFGGRDSPLHF.

V and J are TRBV7-8 and TRBJ1-5, with D perhaps matching TRBD1 (6 bases). The CDR3 contains 13 residues. V shed 6 bases and J shed 4 bases, with 10 bases lying between them. CDR1 and CDR2 (germline): SGHVS, FQNEAQ. As DNA, the CDR3 is TGTGCCAGCAGGCTGGACAGTAATCAGCCCCAGCATTTT. Amino acid sequence: CASRLDSNQPQHF.

This clone was seen more than once but under ten times. The chain is built from TRBV28 and TRBJ1-6; no clear D. This CDR3 has 14 residues. V lost 4 bases and J lost 13, with 17 bases in between. In germline, CDR1 is MDHEN, CDR2 SYDVKM. CDR3 region: CASSSSPDARPLHF. DNA for the CDR3: TGTGCCAGCAGTTCTAGCCCGGACGCTCGGCCCCTCCACTTT.